The 8 T cell receptor beta chains below all came from one sample that was sequenced in a study of shared clonotypes between healthy human individuals. Only in-frame clones appear in the TCRdb table, and some are missing; sequencing was by immunoSEQ multiplex PCR. The sample holds 2,500,000 or so clones, around nine tenths seen once. The specimen sequenced was naive CD4+ T cells sorted from blood. The subset: CD45RA+ positively selected. These TCRs come from a man aged 18-30 years in good health.

This clone has just one count. The chain carries TRBV5-1 and TRBJ2-2, with 8 bases aligning to TRBD2. The CDR3 length is 18 residues. Per germline, CDR1 SGHRS and CDR2 YFSETQ. V was clipped by 0 bases and J by 2 bases; unmatched bases: 9. CDR3 bases: TGCGCCAGCAGCTTGGTATCCAGCGGGGGCCAAAACACCGGGGAGCTGTTTTTT. Translation gives CASSLVSSGGQNTGELFF.

The gene calls are TRBV5-4 and TRBJ2-2; weak D call: TRBD1 (6 bases). The V gene lost 7 bases and the J gene lost 7 bases, with 8 bases spanning the gap. The CDR3 covers 11 residues. Per germline, CDR1 SGHNT and CDR2 YYREEE (reference sequence). The CDR3 DNA follows: TGTGCCAGCGCCAGGGGCGGGGAGCTGTTTTTT. Its translation: CASARGGELFF.

The chain recombines TRBV9 with TRBJ2-1; tentative D call: TRBD2 (5 bases). CDR1 and CDR2 (germline): SGDLS, YYNGEE. Trimming removed 0 bases from V and 0 bases from J, with 10 bases in between. This CDR3 has 16 amino acids. CDR3 sequence reads: CASSVGEPRSYNEQFF. The CDR3 DNA is TGTGCCAGCAGCGTAGGGGAGCCCCGCTCCTACAATGAGCAGTTCTTC.

V usage is TRBV6-5 and J usage is TRBJ1-5; D is unclear. Deletions cut 6 bases from V and 9 bases from J, with 15 bases between. This CDR3 region has 13 residues. Germline values: CDR1 MNHEY, CDR2 SVGAGI. The CDR3 coding sequence is TGTGCCAGCAGCGCGGTGGAAACCCGGCCCCAGCATTTT. Protein product: CASSAVETRPQHF.

Comment on this clone: Germline and junction disagree at one end, which may indicate a read error. Written as DNA, the CDR3 is TGCAGCGTCGAAGCGGGAGGGCCGTTAGAGCAGTACTTC. Translation gives CSVEAGGPLEQYF. V and J are TRBV29-1 and TRBJ2-7; 10 bases are shared with TRBD2. The CDR3 runs 13 residues. The germline gives CDR1 SQVTM, CDR2 ANQGSEA.

This rearrangement joins TRBV4-1 to TRBJ1-4; D gene ambiguous. Per germline, CDR1 MGHRA and CDR2 YSYEKL. This CDR3 spans 15 amino acids. Trimming left V 1 base short and J 0 bases short, with 6 bases between. The CDR3 DNA is TGCGCCAGCAGCCAAGGGGCGGCAACTAATGAAAAACTGTTTTTT. Residues: CASSQGAATNEKLFF.

V is TRBV6-5 and J is TRBJ2-1, with a weak D call TRBD1 (6 bases). The V end lost 5 bases, the J end lost 5 bases, and 16 bases lay between the germline ends. The CDR3 is 15 amino acids. Germline V gene lookup returns CDR1 MNHEY and CDR2 SVGAGI. The DNA of the CDR3 is TGTGCCAGCAGTGCGCCCGGGAAGGGGGACAATGAGCAGTTCTTC. Amino acid sequence: CASSAPGKGDNEQFF.

The sample holds a few counts of this clone. One end of the junction fails to match germline, which may point to a read error. The V call is TRBV29-1, the J call TRBJ1-1, with D unclear. The CDR3 is 9 residues long. Germline V gene data show CDR1 as SQVTM and CDR2 as ANQGSEA. The CDR3 sequence: CSADPESKF. CDR3 nucleotides: TGCAGCGCCGACCCGGAATCGAAGTTT.